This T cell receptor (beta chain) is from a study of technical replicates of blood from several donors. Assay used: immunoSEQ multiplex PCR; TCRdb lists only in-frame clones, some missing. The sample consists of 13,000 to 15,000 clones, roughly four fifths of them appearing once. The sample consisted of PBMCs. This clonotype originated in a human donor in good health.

CDR3 in DNA: TGCAGTGCTAGCGGGAGCTACGAGCAGTACTTC. Amino acid sequence: CSASGSYEQYF. This chain links TRBV20-1 with TRBJ2-7, with D tentatively TRBD2 (6 bases). This CDR3 spans 11 amino acids. Trimming took off 3 bases at V and 3 bases at J, with 6 bases between the two ends. The germline CDR1 and CDR2 sequences are DFQATT and SNEGSKA (reference sequence).